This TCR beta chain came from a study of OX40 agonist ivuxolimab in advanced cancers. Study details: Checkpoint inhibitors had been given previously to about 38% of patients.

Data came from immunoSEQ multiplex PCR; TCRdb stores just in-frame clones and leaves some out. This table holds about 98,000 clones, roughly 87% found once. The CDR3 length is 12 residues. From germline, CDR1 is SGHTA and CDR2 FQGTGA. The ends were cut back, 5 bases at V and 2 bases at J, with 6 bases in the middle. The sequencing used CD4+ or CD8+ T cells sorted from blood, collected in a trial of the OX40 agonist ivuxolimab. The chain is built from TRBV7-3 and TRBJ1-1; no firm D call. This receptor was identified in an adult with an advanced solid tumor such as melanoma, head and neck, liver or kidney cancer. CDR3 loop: CASSTTNTEAFF. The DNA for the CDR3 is TGTGCCAGCAGCACGACCAACACTGAAGCTTTCTTT. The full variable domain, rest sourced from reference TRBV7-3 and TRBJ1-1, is GAGVSQTPSNKVTEKGKYVELRCDPISGHTALYWYRQSLGQGPEFLIYFQGTGAADDSGLPNDRFFAVRPEGSVSTLKIQRTERGDSAVYLCASSTTNTEAFFGQGTRLTVV.